Below, 27 T cell receptor beta chains from the same sample are listed, as sequenced in a study of OX40 agonist ivuxolimab in advanced cancers. Generated by immunoSEQ multiplex PCR, the TCRdb table keeps only in-frame clones and is missing some. The sample shows 80,000 to 95,000 clones, about 86% of them seen only once. The sequencing here drew on CD4+ or CD8+ T cells sorted from blood, taken in a trial of the OX40 agonist ivuxolimab. These receptors were obtained from an adult with an advanced solid tumor such as melanoma, head and neck, liver or kidney cancer.

This clone was observed a few times. V usage is TRBV4-1 and J usage is TRBJ2-5; D ambiguous. Between the trimmed V and J ends, which lost 2 bases and 1 base, there was a span of 5 bases. The length of the CDR3 is 13 residues. Germline CDR1 is MGHRA and CDR2 is YSYEKL. The CDR3 DNA reads TGCGCCAGCAGCCAATTGGTCCAAGAGACCCAGTACTTC. The encoded protein is CASSQLVQETQYF.

The rearrangement joins TRBV5-6 to TRBJ1-2; the D gene is possibly TRBD1 (6 bases). The V end lost 4 bases, the J end lost 4 bases, and 11 bases lay between the germline ends. This CDR3 is built from 13 residues. Germline CDR1 and CDR2: SGHDT and YYEEEE. CDR3 loop: CASSTGHLYGYTF. Written as DNA, the CDR3 is TGTGCCAGCAGCACGGGACACCTCTATGGCTACACCTTC.

The chain has TRBV19 and TRBJ1-5, with D possibly TRBD1 on 6 matching bases. CDR1 is LNHDA, CDR2 SQIVND, per germline (reference sequence). This CDR3 is built from 20 residues. V lost 4 bases to trimming and J lost 2 bases, with 27 bases between them. CDR3 DNA: TGTGCCAGTAGTACGGCGCTGGGCAGGGGTCTTCCGGGGCGCAATCAGCCCCAGCATTTT. As protein: CASSTALGRGLPGRNQPQHF.

The V call is TRBV19, the J call TRBJ2-2; TRBD2 agrees at 8 bases. Looked up from germline, CDR1 is LNHDA and CDR2 is SQIVND (reference sequence). After removal of 7 bases from V and 3 bases from J, the junction contained 7 bases not matched to a gene. This CDR3 is 15 amino acids long. CDR3 DNA sequence: TGTGCCAGTAACTTCGGGGGGGTGGACACCGGGGAGCTGTTTTTT. The encoded protein is CASNFGGVDTGELFF.

The V and J genes are TRBV7-2 and TRBJ2-7; TRBD2 matches at 8 bases. V shed 3 bases, J shed 1 base, and the junction held 2 bases outside the gene matches. Germline CDR1 reads SGHTA; CDR2 reads FQGNSA. The length of the CDR3 is 14 residues. CDR3 loop: CASSFSGTSYEQYF. CDR3 coding DNA: TGTGCCAGCAGCTTTAGCGGGACGTCCTACGAGCAGTACTTC.

The rearrangement uses TRBV30 and TRBJ2-2; 9 bases align to TRBD1. The germline CDR1 and CDR2 sequences are GTSNPN and SVGIG (reference sequence). CDR3 length: 14 residues. Germline trimming cut 5 bases from V and 2 bases from J; bases unmatched to any gene: 3. Here the CDR3 reads CAWGGQGNTGELFF. DNA of the CDR3: TGTGCCTGGGGGGGACAGGGTAACACCGGGGAGCTGTTTTTT.

In regard to this clone: At one end the junction does not follow the germline gene, possibly because of a read error. This sequence joins TRBV7-7 and TRBJ2-3, with D perhaps matching TRBD2 (5 bases). The CDR3 spans 15 residues. Germline assignment: CDR1 SSHAT and CDR2 FNYEAQ (reference sequence). CDR3 DNA: TGTGCTAGCAGCTTACAACGGGGTAGCACAGATACGCAGTATTTT. Translating gives CASSLQRGSTDTQYF.

This CDR3 reads CAISESGGRQNTEAFF. The DNA for the CDR3 is TGTGCCATCAGTGAGTCCGGGGGGCGACAGAACACTGAAGCTTTCTTT. V is TRBV10-3 and J is TRBJ1-1; D might be TRBD1 (6 bases). Trimming removed 0 bases at V and 1 base at J, with 12 bases between. Germline V gene data show CDR1 as ENHRY and CDR2 as SYGVKD. This CDR3 is built from 16 residues.

J is TRBJ2-3 and V is TRBV11-3, with 10 bases identical to TRBD2. Per the germline V gene, CDR1 is SGHNT and CDR2 is YENEEA. V dropped 5 bases and J dropped 5; count of bases not matched to a gene: 4. The CDR3 spans 14 residues. CDR3 amino acids: CASSLGLAVDTQYF. In nucleotides, the CDR3 is TGTGCCAGCAGCCTTGGACTAGCGGTAGATACGCAGTATTTT.

The chain joins TRBV5-1 to TRBJ1-6, with D perhaps matching TRBD1 (5 bases). Germline loops: CDR1 SGHRS, CDR2 YFSETQ. The length of the CDR3 is 14 residues. V lost 0 bases and J lost 10, with 11 bases in between. CDR3 amino acids: CASSLGQDNSPLHF. CDR3 nucleotides: TGCGCCAGCAGCTTGGGCCAGGACAACTCACCCCTCCACTTT.

This chain uses TRBV2 with TRBJ1-3; D is unclear. Per germline, CDR1 SNHLY and CDR2 FYNNEI. This CDR3 contains 15 residues. Trimming removed 5 bases from V and 7 bases from J, with 18 bases in between. The CDR3 here is CASSLTGARENTIYF. The CDR3 DNA follows: TGTGCCAGCAGTCTGACTGGCGCCCGGGAGAACACCATATATTTT.

The chain uses TRBV6-5 and TRBJ1-2; TRBD1 matches 7 bases. The germline CDR1 and CDR2 sequences are MNHEY and SVGAGI. V lost 2 bases and J lost 1; bases outside the gene matches: 4. The CDR3 sequence is 15 residues long. The CDR3 is CASSYGTGDNYGYTF. For the CDR3, the DNA is TGTGCCAGCAGTTACGGTACAGGGGATAACTATGGCTACACCTTC.

The chain links TRBV11-3 to TRBJ2-3; D is ambiguous. Per germline, CDR1 SGHNT and CDR2 YENEEA. V lost 1 base to trimming and J lost 1 base, with 9 bases between them. CDR3 length: 15 residues. CDR3 region: CASSLAGGRTDTQYF. The CDR3 coding sequence is TGTGCCAGCAGCTTAGCGGGCGGCCGCACAGATACGCAGTATTTT.

On this clone: Relative to the germline gene, one junction end is altered; a read error may explain this. The genes are TRBV7-7 and TRBJ2-2, with TRBD1 matching over 7 bases. The CDR3 runs to 15 residues. Germline CDR1 is SSHAT and CDR2 is FNYEAQ (reference sequence). CDR3 sequence (DNA): TGTGCTAGCAGCGTAGACAGGGCGAACACCGGGGAGCTGTTTTTT. Its protein product is CASSVDRANTGELFF.

This chain joins TRBV18 and TRBJ1-1; 8 bases are shared with TRBD1. V shed 3 bases and J 10 bases; nucleotides not matched to a gene: 7. CDR1 and CDR2 (germline): KGHSH, LQKENI. This CDR3 is 13 amino acids long. The chain's CDR3 is CASSPGTGIVAFF. DNA of the CDR3: TGTGCCAGCTCACCGGGGACAGGCATCGTAGCTTTCTTT.

The chain has TRBV29-1 and TRBJ1-5; the match to TRBD1 covers 12 bases. V shed 6 bases and J 4 bases; nucleotides not matched to a gene: 7. The CDR3 is 15 amino acids. The germline gives CDR1 SQVTM, CDR2 ANQGSEA. The CDR3 DNA is TGCAGCGTCGGGACAGGGGGCCAAGATAATCAGCCCCAGCATTTT. Amino acid sequence: CSVGTGGQDNQPQHF. Full variable domain (remainder filled in from reference TRBV29-1 and TRBJ1-5): SAVISQKPSRDICQRGTSLTIQCQVDSQVTMMFWYRQQPGQSLTLIATANQGSEATYESGFVIDKFPISRPNLTFSTLTVSNMSPEDSSIYLCSVGTGGQDNQPQHFGDGTRLSIL.

This chain uses TRBV6-5 with TRBJ1-6; TRBD1 is a possible D gene (5 bases). V lost 6 bases, J lost 7 bases, and 13 bases lay in between. From germline, CDR1 is MNHEY and CDR2 SVGAGI. The CDR3 covers 14 residues. As DNA, the CDR3 is TGTGCCAGCAGCCGGGGACGGGGCAATTCACCCCTCCACTTT. Its protein product is CASSRGRGNSPLHF.

The rearrangement uses TRBV28 and TRBJ1-1, with a possible D match to TRBD1 (5 bases). The CDR3 has 16 residues. CDR1 is MDHEN, CDR2 SYDVKM, per germline. V was pared by 2 bases and J by 1 base, with 14 bases between. CDR3 sequence (DNA): TGTGCCAGCAGTTTACGAGGGGCCCTCCGGAACACTGAAGCTTTCTTT. Translated, it gives CASSLRGALRNTEAFF.

The chain has TRBV27 and TRBJ1-2, with TRBD1 matching over 7 bases. There are 13 residues in the CDR3. Trimming removed 5 bases from V and 7 bases from J; junction bases left unmatched: 7. Germline values: CDR1 MNHEY, CDR2 SMNVEV (reference sequence). This CDR3 reads CASSPDREGGYTF. CDR3 in DNA: TGTGCCAGCAGTCCCGACAGGGAGGGTGGCTACACCTTC.

This clone came up once. The chain joins TRBV19 to TRBJ1-5; no firm D call. V shed 0 bases and J shed 2 bases, with 14 bases lying between them. The germline V gene encodes CDR1 LNHDA and CDR2 SQIVND (reference sequence). The CDR3 spans 17 residues. CDR3 DNA sequence: TGTGCCAGTAGTATAGATCCTGGTCCCCCCCGCAATCAGCCCCAGCATTTT. Encoded protein: CASSIDPGPPRNQPQHF.

This clone has just one count. The V call is TRBV6-5, the J call TRBJ2-3; no definite D call. Trimming took 2 bases from V and 4 from J, leaving 10 bases between them. The CDR3 length is 14 residues. Germline CDR1 reads MNHEY; CDR2 reads SVGAGI. The CDR3 here is CASSYGQSADTQYF. Here the CDR3 DNA reads TGTGCCAGCAGTTACGGCCAAAGCGCAGATACGCAGTATTTT.

The chain carries TRBV7-8 and TRBJ1-5; TRBD1 is a possible D gene (6 bases). CDR1 SGHVS and CDR2 FQNEAQ come from the germline V gene. The CDR3 spans 14 residues. V shed 4 bases and J shed 3 bases, with 10 bases lying between them. CDR3 amino acids: CASSSRDNNQPQHF. The CDR3 region has the DNA TGTGCCAGCAGCTCCCGGGACAACAATCAGCCCCAGCATTTT. Full variable domain (rest looked up from reference TRBV7-8 and TRBJ1-5): GAGVSQSPRYKVAKRGQDVALRCDPISGHVSLFWYQQALGQGPEFLTYFQNEAQLDKSGLPSDRFFAERPEGSVSTLKIQRTQQEDSAVYLCASSSRDNNQPQHFGDGTRLSIL.

The chain recombines TRBV7-3 with TRBJ2-6; TRBD1 agrees at 9 bases. Germline V gives CDR1 SGHTA, CDR2 FQGTGA. This CDR3 contains 19 residues. Unmatched junction bases numbered 11, after V lost 5 bases and J lost 0 bases. CDR3 DNA: TGTGCCAGCAGCATACTTCGGACAGGGGAGGGCTCTGGGGCCAACGTCCTGACTTTC. This translates into CASSILRTGEGSGANVLTF.

The CDR3 DNA reads as TGTGCCACGCGCGGGACAGGGTTACATGGCTACACCTTC. Its protein product is CATRGTGLHGYTF. The chain employs TRBV28 and TRBJ1-2; 9 positions match TRBD1. Germline V gene data show CDR1 as MDHEN and CDR2 as SYDVKM. The CDR3 is 13 residues long. The V segment lost 10 bases and the J segment 6 bases; nucleotides outside the gene matches: 9.

This rearrangement joins TRBV2 to TRBJ2-2; 12 bases align to TRBD2. J gave up 6 bases and V 7 bases, and 9 bases lay outside the gene matches. In germline, CDR1 is SNHLY, CDR2 FYNNEI. This CDR3 comprises 16 residues. CDR3 sequence reads: CASNRPSGGAPGELFF. Here the CDR3 DNA reads TGTGCCAGCAATCGACCTAGCGGGGGGGCACCCGGGGAGCTGTTTTTT.

The rearrangement links TRBV2 to TRBJ2-2; 8 bases align to TRBD1. J was trimmed by 3 bases and V by 6 bases; bases with no gene match: 3. This CDR3 contains 14 residues. Germline loops: CDR1 SNHLY, CDR2 FYNNEI. The CDR3 reads CASSLQGDTGELFF. The CDR3 DNA reads TGTGCCAGCAGCCTACAGGGGGACACCGGGGAGCTGTTTTTT.

The V gene is TRBV2, the J gene TRBJ2-5; 7 positions match TRBD2. Unmatched junction bases numbered 6, after V lost 4 bases and J lost 4 bases. Germline CDR1 is SNHLY and CDR2 is FYNNEI. The CDR3 runs 14 residues. The CDR3 coding sequence is TGTGCCAGCAGTGTTGCGGGGGAAGGAGAGACCCAGTACTTC. Translation gives CASSVAGEGETQYF.